This T cell receptor (beta chain) is from a study of T cell responses to AZD1222 COVID-19 vaccine. Study observations and caveats: Spike-specific TCR repertoires showed rising breadth and depth after two AZD1222 doses. Across spike, vaccine-associated CD4 TCRs were found, dominant at 160-218 and 743-854. White British donors predominated, females outnumbered males, and clonal diversity was possibly underestimated.

This clone was recorded once. Antigen: not known. Germline loops: CDR1 LNHDA, CDR2 SQIVND (reference sequence). The CDR3 has 14 residues. V shed 10 bases and J 8 bases; nucleotides not matched to a gene: 15. The data were produced by immunoSEQ multiplex PCR, yet TCRdb's version contains in-frame clones alone and is incomplete. Of approximately 200,000 clones in the sample, around 93% were seen once. Sequencing was performed on peripheral blood, taken on day 0 of AZD1222 vaccination. The V gene is TRBV19, the J gene TRBJ1-2; 8 nucleotides align to TRBD1. This receptor was taken from an adult in good health. CDR3 nucleotides: TGTGCCACCAAGGGTCAGGGGGCAAACAACGGCTACACCTTC. Its protein is CATKGQGANNGYTF.